The 27 T cell receptor beta chains below all came from one sample that was sequenced in a study of cytomegalovirus exposure and HLA in healthy donors. PCR used 60 Vbeta primers and 13 Jbeta primers. The assay was immunoSEQ multiplex PCR, and TCRdb's table has in-frame clones only and misses some. The data contain about 160,000 clones, roughly four fifths of them seen just once; the ten biggest clones take up less than 3%. What was sequenced was PBMCs. These receptors were taken from a female donor in good health and CMV-seronegative.

The CDR3 coding sequence is TGTGCCAGCAGTAGCCCCCGGGGTAACTATGGCTACACCTTC. This gives the protein CASSSPRGNYGYTF. The chain combines TRBV6-1 with TRBJ1-2; D is undetermined. With 5 bases removed from V and 1 base from J, the gap between germline ends came to 11 bases. The V gene's germline CDR1 is MNHNS and CDR2 SASEGT. This CDR3 has 14 amino acids.

V gene TRBV18 combines with J gene TRBJ2-6; TRBD1 is a possible D gene (6 bases). Trimming cost V 4 bases and J 4 bases, with 8 bases left between them. Germline V lookup: CDR1 KGHSH, CDR2 LQKENI. The CDR3 is 14 amino acids. The CDR3 DNA follows: TGTGCCAGCTCACTCCAGGGGGGGGCCAACGTCCTGACTTTC. Protein sequence: CASSLQGGANVLTF.

The chain carries TRBV9 and TRBJ1-5; TRBD1 agrees at 8 bases. The CDR3 has 15 amino acids. Germline CDR1 is SGDLS and CDR2 is YYNGEE. The V gene end was trimmed by 4 bases and the J gene end by 0 bases; junction bases not matched to a gene: 3. CDR3 protein: CASSPGQVSNQPQHF. The CDR3 nucleotides are TGTGCCAGCAGCCCGGGACAGGTTAGCAATCAGCCCCAGCATTTT.

The chain links TRBV9 to TRBJ1-5; D possibly corresponds to TRBD1 (5 bases). With 0 bases removed from V and 7 bases from J, the gap between germline ends came to 11 bases. The CDR3 length is 14 residues. CDR1 and CDR2 from the germline V gene are SGDLS and YYNGEE. This CDR3 reads CASSVGGVGQPQHF. The CDR3 DNA follows: TGTGCCAGCAGCGTAGGGGGCGTCGGGCAGCCCCAGCATTTT.

V usage is TRBV28 and J usage is TRBJ2-7, with D hard to call. The CDR3 is 12 amino acids. Deletions cut 3 bases from V and 3 bases from J, with 6 bases between. Germline loops: CDR1 MDHEN, CDR2 SYDVKM. Here the CDR3 reads CASSFGVYEQYF. The CDR3 coding sequence is TGTGCCAGCAGTTTTGGAGTCTACGAGCAGTACTTC.

The chain uses TRBV18 and TRBJ2-2, with D perhaps matching TRBD2 (5 bases). V was pared by 0 bases and J by 2 bases, with 13 bases between. Germline V CDR1 and CDR2: KGHSH, LQKENI. There are 17 residues in the CDR3. Here the CDR3 DNA reads TGTGCCAGCTCACCACCCCGGGATCTAAAAAACACCGGGGAGCTGTTTTTT. It yields the protein CASSPPRDLKNTGELFF.

The chain's CDR3 is CAWLSGRSLDTQYF. Written as DNA, the CDR3 is TGTGCCTGGCTTAGCGGGAGGTCGTTAGATACGCAGTATTTT. The genes are TRBV30 and TRBJ2-3; TRBD2 agrees at 10 bases. CDR3 length equals 14 residues. The J segment lost 5 bases and the V segment lost 5 bases, leaving 7 bases of the junction unmatched. CDR1 and CDR2 from the germline V gene are GTSNPN and SVGIG (reference sequence).

The rearrangement joins TRBV6-5 to TRBJ1-1, with 7 bases that match TRBD1. Germline V gives CDR1 MNHEY, CDR2 SVGAGI. V shed 5 bases, J shed 4 bases, and the junction held 7 bases outside the gene matches. The CDR3 length is 14 residues. The CDR3 loop is CASSRPDRSTEAFF. The CDR3 bases are TGTGCCAGCAGTCGCCCGGACAGGAGCACTGAAGCTTTCTTT.

The genes are TRBV5-6 and TRBJ2-1, with D maybe TRBD2 (6 bases). Trimming cost V 4 bases and J 5 bases, with 19 bases left between them. Germline V lookup: CDR1 SGHDT, CDR2 YYEEEE. CDR3 length: 16 amino acids. CDR3: CASSRGSRMRHNEQFF. In nucleotides, the CDR3 is TGTGCCAGCAGCCGGGGGTCGCGGATGAGACACAATGAGCAGTTCTTC.

The chain recombines TRBV7-8 with TRBJ1-1; TRBD1 matches at 7 bases. With 3 bases clipped from V and 5 bases from J, the junction kept 9 bases outside the gene matches. The CDR3 is 15 residues long. The germline V gene has CDR1 SGHVS and CDR2 FQNEAQ. The CDR3 coding sequence is TGTGCCAGCAGCTTCCGGACAGGAGGACGGACTGAAGCTTTCTTT. It is translated as CASSFRTGGRTEAFF.

The chain has TRBV28 and TRBJ1-2; D remains ambiguous. V was pared by 5 bases and J by 11 bases, with 15 bases between. CDR3 size: 12 residues. CDR1 is MDHEN and CDR2 is SYDVKM in the germline V gene. CDR3 protein: CASSAIPRSYTF. The CDR3 nucleotides are TGTGCCAGCAGTGCCATACCGCGAAGTTACACCTTC.

V usage is TRBV7-2 and J usage is TRBJ1-1, with a weak D call TRBD1 (5 bases). This CDR3 has 13 residues. Trimming removed 3 bases at V and 4 bases at J, with 9 bases between. Germline-derived CDR1 and CDR2 are SGHTA and FQGNSA. The CDR3 loop is CASSFWGGTEAFF. In DNA, the CDR3 is TGTGCCAGCAGCTTCTGGGGCGGCACTGAAGCTTTCTTT.

This chain joins TRBV4-2 and TRBJ2-1; weak D call: TRBD2 (5 bases). V gave up 4 bases and J gave up 7 bases, with 17 bases separating them. The CDR3 has 15 residues. Germline V CDR1 and CDR2: LGHNA, YNFKEQ. CDR3 sequence (DNA): TGTGCCAGCAGCCGCCCGAGCGGAGGAGGAAATGAGCAGTTCTTC. Amino acid sequence: CASSRPSGGGNEQFF.

V and J are TRBV7-9 and TRBJ1-3, with unresolved D. The CDR3 has 15 amino acids. V was shortened by 3 bases and J by 2 bases, with 11 bases between the two germline ends. Germline V gene data show CDR1 as SEHNR and CDR2 as FQNEAQ (reference sequence). The DNA for the CDR3 is TGTGCCAGCAGCTTGGAAAGGCGGACTGGAAACACCATATATTTT. Its protein is CASSLERRTGNTIYF.

The chain combines TRBV4-2 with TRBJ2-4; 9 nucleotides agree with TRBD2. CDR1 is LGHNA and CDR2 is YNFKEQ in the germline V gene. This CDR3 spans 16 amino acids. V was clipped by 0 bases and J by 5 bases; unmatched bases: 5. CDR3 protein: CASSQDLTSGQNIQYF. The CDR3 bases are TGTGCCAGCAGCCAAGATCTTACTAGCGGGCAAAACATTCAGTACTTC.

V gene TRBV4-1 combines with J gene TRBJ2-2, with 10 bases identical to TRBD2. Trimming at V came to 0 bases and at J to 6 bases, leaving 10 bases not matched to a gene. The CDR3 extends over 18 amino acids. Per the germline V gene, CDR1 is MGHRA and CDR2 is YSYEKL. CDR3 bases: TGCGCCAGCAGCCAAGATTACGGGCTAGCGGGAGCGTCCGGGGAGCTGTTTTTT. The encoded protein is CASSQDYGLAGASGELFF.

J is TRBJ2-7 and V is TRBV19; D is possibly TRBD1 (7 bases). The CDR3 length is 16 residues. In germline, CDR1 is LNHDA, CDR2 SQIVND (reference sequence). Trimming pared 2 bases from V and 6 bases from J, leaving 20 bases between. The chain's CDR3 is CASSILYRGGGGEQYF. The CDR3 region has the DNA TGTGCCAGTAGTATACTATACAGGGGAGGCGGCGGCGAGCAGTACTTC.

The chain joins TRBV7-2 to TRBJ2-1; the D gene is possibly TRBD2 (6 bases). Trimming removed 5 bases from V and 6 bases from J, with 26 bases in between. This CDR3 has 18 residues. Germline CDR1 reads SGHTA; CDR2 reads FQGNSA. This chain's CDR3 is CASSKNLGGPIPSNEQFF. The CDR3 coding sequence is TGTGCCAGCAGCAAGAACCTCGGGGGTCCTATCCCTTCCAATGAGCAGTTCTTC.

The chain links TRBV19 to TRBJ2-6; 12 bases align to TRBD1. Germline V CDR1 and CDR2: LNHDA, SQIVND (reference sequence). Trimming removed 3 bases from V and 3 bases from J; junction bases left unmatched: 12. The CDR3 runs 20 residues. The CDR3 bases are TGTGCCAGTAGTATCCTAATCCCGGGACAGGGGGCGGGTGGGGCCAACGTCCTGACTTTC. This encodes CASSILIPGQGAGGANVLTF.

This chain connects TRBV15 to TRBJ2-7, with TRBD2 as a possible D gene (5 bases). CDR1 and CDR2 (germline): LNHNV, YYDKDF (reference sequence). The CDR3 spans 17 residues. V lost 2 bases and J lost 2, with 19 bases in between. DNA of the CDR3: TGTGCCACCAGCAGATTTGGGATGGGTAGCGCGCCCTACGAGCAGTACTTC. Amino acid sequence: CATSRFGMGSAPYEQYF.

The chain couples TRBV4-2 to TRBJ2-7, with D possibly TRBD1 on 6 matching bases. Between the trimmed V and J ends, which lost 0 bases and 3 bases, there was a span of 9 bases. The CDR3 has 14 amino acids. The germline gives CDR1 LGHNA, CDR2 YNFKEQ. Written as DNA, the CDR3 is TGTGCCAGCAGCCAAGATCGACAGGACTACGAGCAGTACTTC. Amino acids: CASSQDRQDYEQYF.

The chain has TRBV4-3 and TRBJ1-2; D gene uncertain. Germline V gene sequence: CDR1 LGHNA, CDR2 YSLEER. CDR3 length: 14 residues. Deletions cut 1 base from V and 4 bases from J, with 10 bases between. CDR3 sequence reads: CASSQVGQAYGYTF. The DNA for the CDR3 is TGCGCCAGCAGCCAAGTTGGTCAGGCCTATGGCTACACCTTC.

The rearrangement uses TRBV29-1 and TRBJ1-1; D call uncertain. The CDR3 is 12 residues long. Germline V CDR1 and CDR2: SQVTM, ANQGSEA. Trimming stripped 1 base from V and 0 bases from J, with 3 bases between. The CDR3 DNA is TGCAGCGTTGAAGCAGTGAACACTGAAGCTTTCTTT. Amino acid sequence: CSVEAVNTEAFF.

V and J are TRBV2 and TRBJ1-3, with D tentatively TRBD1 (5 bases). Germline V CDR1 and CDR2: SNHLY, FYNNEI. The CDR3 contains 13 residues. V lost 7 bases and J lost 0, with 7 bases in between. The CDR3 bases are TGTGCCAGCACAGGGTTCTCTGGAAACACCATATATTTT. Its protein product is CASTGFSGNTIYF.

V usage is TRBV19 and J usage is TRBJ1-5, with 10 bases identical to TRBD1. Looked up from germline, CDR1 is LNHDA and CDR2 is SQIVND (reference sequence). The CDR3 contains 17 residues. Trimming took 6 bases from V and 2 from J; bases not matched to a gene: 10. CDR3 in amino acids: CASSDSGQGRGNQPQHF. The CDR3 DNA sequence: TGTGCCAGTAGCGATTCGGGACAGGGGAGGGGCAATCAGCCCCAGCATTTT.

The chain recombines TRBV19 with TRBJ1-5; 9 nucleotides line up with TRBD1. The CDR3 loop spans 15 amino acids. The ends lost 2 bases at V and 5 bases at J; junction bases unmatched: 4. Germline CDR1 and CDR2: LNHDA and SQIVND (reference sequence). Written as DNA, the CDR3 is TGTGCCAGTAGTATATCGGGACAGGGACATCAGCCCCAGCATTTT. Residues: CASSISGQGHQPQHF.

The chain links TRBV28 to TRBJ2-2, with TRBD1 matching over 8 bases. Germline CDR1 is MDHEN and CDR2 is SYDVKM. This CDR3 is built from 15 residues. J gave up 5 bases and V 5 bases, and 7 bases lay outside the gene matches. The CDR3 bases are TGTGCCAGCAGTACCCGACAGGGGAGGACCGGGGAGCTGTTTTTT. The encoded protein is CASSTRQGRTGELFF.